The 9 T cell receptor beta chains reported below all come from one sample, sequenced in a study of siplizumab effects on memory and regulatory T cells. TCRdb keeps only in-frame clones here, not all; method: immunoSEQ multiplex PCR. The sample lists over 85,000 clones, roughly 89% seen once, with approximately 1.2% in the top ten. Sequenced material: CD4+ T cells sorted from blood. These receptors all come from a human donor in good health.

The rearrangement joins TRBV2 to TRBJ2-7; no definite D call. CDR1 is SNHLY and CDR2 is FYNNEI in the germline V gene. V was trimmed by 6 bases and J by 3 bases, leaving 12 bases between them. This CDR3 is 13 amino acids long. The CDR3 is CASRRSILYEQYF. CDR3 nucleotides: TGTGCCAGCAGAAGGAGTATACTCTACGAGCAGTACTTC.

The chain carries TRBV9 and TRBJ2-3; TRBD2 matches at 10 bases. Germline V gives CDR1 SGDLS, CDR2 YYNGEE. The CDR3 contains 16 residues. V was pared by 0 bases and J by 4 bases, with 5 bases of the junction left unmatched. The CDR3 is CASSVAVAGGSDTQYF. As DNA, the CDR3 is TGTGCCAGCAGCGTAGCGGTAGCGGGAGGTTCAGATACGCAGTATTTT.

This chain connects TRBV6-5 to TRBJ2-3; the match to TRBD1 covers 7 bases. Per the germline V gene, CDR1 is MNHEY and CDR2 is SVGAGI. V dropped 2 bases and J dropped 6; count of bases not matched to a gene: 8. This CDR3 comprises 15 residues. CDR3 sequence (DNA): TGTGCCAGCAGTTACGAGGGGGCGCATACCGATACGCAGTATTTT. Protein product: CASSYEGAHTDTQYF.

The rearrangement uses TRBV2 and TRBJ2-3, with unresolved D. Germline CDR1 is SNHLY and CDR2 is FYNNEI. The length of the CDR3 is 16 residues. V was trimmed by 4 bases and J by 0 bases, leaving 14 bases between them. The CDR3 is CASSAGPWASTDTQYF. In DNA, the CDR3 is TGTGCCAGCAGTGCCGGTCCCTGGGCTAGCACAGATACGCAGTATTTT. Full variable domain (outside the CDR3, taken from reference TRBV2 and TRBJ2-3): EPEVTQTPSHQVTQMGQEVILRCVPISNHLYFYWYRQILGQKVEFLVSFYNNEISEKSEIFDDQFSVERPDGSNFTLKIRSTKLEDSAMYFCASSAGPWASTDTQYFGPGTRLTVL.

V and J are TRBV7-9 and TRBJ2-5; TRBD2 agrees at 8 bases. The junction had 13 bases not matched to a gene; V was cut back by 4 bases and J by 0 bases. Germline V gives CDR1 SEHNR, CDR2 FQNEAQ (reference sequence). The CDR3 loop spans 18 amino acids. The CDR3 reads CASSSGDKGGGYQETQYF. The CDR3, as DNA: TGTGCCAGCAGCTCCGGCGACAAAGGCGGGGGGTACCAAGAGACCCAGTACTTC.

This clone was observed once. The gene calls are TRBV5-1 and TRBJ2-5, with D perhaps matching TRBD1 or TRBD2 (5 bases each). The CDR3 has 15 residues. CDR1 SGHRS and CDR2 YFSETQ come from the germline V gene. With 4 bases removed from V and 5 bases from J, the gap between germline ends came to 18 bases. The DNA of the CDR3 is TGCGCCAGCAGCGGGGGATTGGGGTGGATGGAGACCCAGTACTTC. This encodes CASSGGLGWMETQYF. The whole variable domain, remainder taken from reference TRBV5-1 and TRBJ2-5, is KAGVTQTPRYLIKTRGQQVTLSCSPISGHRSVSWYQQTPGQGLQFLFEYFSETQRNKGNFPGRFSGRQFSNSRSEMNVSTLELGDSALYLCASSGGLGWMETQYFGPGTRLLVL.

This clone occurred once. The J gene is TRBJ2-7, the V gene TRBV25-1, with TRBD1 matching over 10 bases. CDR3 length: 16 amino acids. Germline-derived CDR1 and CDR2 are MGHDK and SYGVNS. The junction had 11 bases not matched to a gene; V was cut back by 3 bases and J by 6 bases. DNA of the CDR3: TGTGCCAGCAGTGATTCCTACCGGGACAGGGGAGGCGAGCAGTACTTC. It translates to CASSDSYRDRGGEQYF.

This sequence joins TRBV4-2 and TRBJ1-3, with D maybe TRBD1 (5 bases). The V end lost 1 base, the J end lost 4 bases, and 5 bases lay between the germline ends. This CDR3 has 13 amino acids. Per germline, CDR1 LGHNA and CDR2 YNFKEQ. The CDR3 DNA reads TGTGCCAGCAGCCAAGGACAGGGAAACACCATATATTTT. Its protein product is CASSQGQGNTIYF.

CDR3 nucleotide sequence: TGTGCCAGCAGCTCCCGTCTAAACCACTACGAGCAGTACTTC. This sequence encodes CASSSRLNHYEQYF. The genes are TRBV5-4 and TRBJ2-7; D is ambiguous. The V gene's germline CDR1 is SGHNT and CDR2 YYREEE (reference sequence). The ends were cut back, 3 bases at V and 3 bases at J, with 13 bases in the middle. The CDR3 runs to 14 residues.